This T cell receptor (beta chain) was identified during a study of blood T cell repertoires in COVID-19. Study background: Sample material is recorded as cDNA or gDNA derived from T cells, B-cell-depleted T cells, or PBMCs.

Using immunoSEQ multiplex PCR, the repertoire was profiled, and TCRdb retains in-frame clones only, with some absent. The table shows some 130,000 clones, with about 72% occurring only once. Trimming took 6 bases from V and 4 from J, leaving 12 bases between them. The CDR3 loop spans 13 amino acids. The germline gives CDR1 SGHTA, CDR2 FQGNSA. In its sample, this clone was seen a few times. What was sequenced was peripheral blood. This TCR was sampled from a man aged 55 to 69 who had recovered from COVID-19. The J gene is TRBJ2-5, the V gene TRBV7-2, with D tentatively TRBD1 (6 bases). Here the CDR3 DNA reads TGTGCCAGCAGTCCTACAGGGATAGAGACCCAGTACTTC. It codes for CASSPTGIETQYF.